The 14 T cell receptor beta chains listed next were all sequenced from one sample in a study of blood T cell repertoires in COVID-19 (dated by TCRdb to the early 2020s). Library prep was done by the immunoSEQ multiplex PCR assay. Drawn from immuneACCESS, this table holds only the in-frame rearrangements with V and J called that TCRdb kept. Clones are partly lost; checked studies trace under half to an unresolved V gene and leave the rest unexplained. The sample table shows 200,000 to 250,000 clones, and about 84% are seen once. The ten largest account for around 7.8% of the sample. The material sequenced was peripheral blood. These receptors were collected from a woman of 80 years or more with COVID-19, enrolled during active disease.

The table lists this clone with a few counts. The chain recombines TRBV6-5 with TRBJ2-4, with TRBD2 matching over 11 bases. J lost 15 bases, V lost 7 bases, and 17 bases had no gene match. Germline loops: CDR1 MNHEY, CDR2 SVGAGI. The CDR3 runs 15 residues. The CDR3 sequence: CASISKGGSGRGGYF. The CDR3 bases are TGTGCCAGCATCTCAAAGGGGGGTAGCGGGAGGGGAGGGTACTTC.

This chain connects TRBV18 to TRBJ1-3; 7 nucleotides align to TRBD1. The CDR3 is 16 amino acids. Trimming took 3 bases from V and 0 from J; bases not matched to a gene: 5. Germline lookup yields CDR1 KGHSH and CDR2 LQKENI. CDR3 region: CASSPVGQISGNTIYF. As DNA, the CDR3 is TGTGCCAGCTCACCTGTGGGACAGATCTCTGGAAACACCATATATTTT.

The gene calls are TRBV6-5 and TRBJ2-1; TRBD2 matches 8 bases. Germline loops: CDR1 MNHEY, CDR2 SVGAGI. V was clipped by 4 bases and J by 0 bases; unmatched bases: 2. The length of the CDR3 is 15 residues. In nucleotides, the CDR3 is TGTGCCAGCAGTTTAGCGGGGAGCTCCTACAATGAGCAGTTCTTC. Its translation: CASSLAGSSYNEQFF.

This clone appeared a few times. The chain uses TRBV10-1 and TRBJ2-7; TRBD2 aligns across 7 bases. Germline V gene sequence: CDR1 WNHNN, CDR2 SYGVQD (reference sequence). The trim removed 6 bases at V and 2 bases at J, leaving 7 bases unmatched. The CDR3 spans 14 residues. The CDR3 nucleotides read TGCGCCAGCAGCGAGAGCGGGAACGCCTACGAGCAGTACTTC. It specifies CASSESGNAYEQYF.

The chain recombines TRBV10-3 with TRBJ1-5, with TRBD1 matching 7 bases. V dropped 5 bases and J dropped 5; count of bases not matched to a gene: 6. The length of the CDR3 is 14 residues. The germline gives CDR1 ENHRY, CDR2 SYGVKD. CDR3 coding DNA: TGTGCCATCAGTTATAACAGGGGAGATCAGCCCCAGCATTTT. Translated, it gives CAISYNRGDQPQHF.

The rearrangement links TRBV6-4 to TRBJ1-6; tentatively, D is TRBD1 (5 bases). Trimming left V 5 bases short and J 7 bases short, with 15 bases between. Looked up from germline, CDR1 is MRHNA and CDR2 is SNTAGT. The CDR3 extends over 15 amino acids. CDR3 protein: CASSLEAGTNSPLHF. CDR3 in DNA: TGTGCCAGCAGTTTAGAGGCGGGGACGAATTCACCCCTCCACTTT.

The chain employs TRBV29-1 and TRBJ1-4; D is undetermined. The CDR3 has 11 amino acids. Per germline, CDR1 SQVTM and CDR2 ANQGSEA. Trimming shortened V by 7 bases and J by 3 bases, and 6 bases separated the two germline ends. CDR3 in DNA: TGCAGCGCCCGGGCTAATGAAAAACTGTTTTTT. This codes for CSARANEKLFF.

The genes are TRBV29-1 and TRBJ1-1; D is perhaps TRBD1 (6 bases). Germline V gene sequence: CDR1 SQVTM, CDR2 ANQGSEA. The V end was cut by 0 bases, the J end by 8 bases, with 10 bases between. There are 12 residues in the CDR3. The CDR3 DNA reads as TGCAGCGTTGAAGATGGGGGCAGGGAAGCTTTCTTT. Protein sequence: CSVEDGGREAFF.

The chain is built from TRBV7-2 and TRBJ2-7, with unresolved D. Trimming left V 2 bases short and J 3 bases short, with 8 bases between. The CDR3 has 13 amino acids. CDR1 is SGHTA, CDR2 FQGNSA, per germline. CDR3 residues: CASSLLSHYEQYF. DNA for the CDR3: TGTGCCAGCAGCTTACTATCGCACTACGAGCAGTACTTC. Drawing the rest from reference TRBV7-2 and TRBJ2-7, the complete variable domain is GAGVSQSPSNKVTEKGKDVELRCDPISGHTALYWYRQSLGQGLEFLIYFQGNSAPDKSGLPSDRFSAERTGGSVSTLTIQRTQQEDSAVYLCASSLLSHYEQYFGPGTRLTVT.

The CDR3 DNA sequence: TGTGCCAGCAACCGAGGAGGGGTCGAGACCCAGTACTTC. It specifies CASNRGGVETQYF. The chain combines TRBV2 with TRBJ2-5; tentative D call: TRBD2 (6 bases). Germline V gene data show CDR1 as SNHLY and CDR2 as FYNNEI. V was clipped by 7 bases and J by 5 bases, with 14 bases between them. This CDR3 spans 13 amino acids.

CDR3: CASSSGAGTGAPYYGYTF. CDR3 DNA: TGTGCCAGCAGTTCGGGGGCCGGGACAGGGGCCCCCTACTATGGCTACACCTTC. This chain connects TRBV28 to TRBJ1-2; 10 nucleotides line up with TRBD1. After removal of 4 bases from V and 3 bases from J, the junction contained 14 bases not matched to a gene. The CDR3 has 18 amino acids. CDR1 is MDHEN, CDR2 SYDVKM, per germline.

The J gene is TRBJ2-5, the V gene TRBV10-3, with a weak D call TRBD1 (6 bases). Germline V gives CDR1 ENHRY, CDR2 SYGVKD. This CDR3 contains 15 residues. Trimming took off 4 bases at V and 0 bases at J, with 12 bases between the two ends. The DNA for the CDR3 is TGTGCCATCAGTGCGGGACACTCGTACCAAGAGACCCAGTACTTC. It translates to CAISAGHSYQETQYF.

CDR3 DNA sequence: TGTGCCTCTTCGACCCTCTTCGGGGTCACTGAAGCTTTCTTT. It encodes CASSTLFGVTEAFF. This chain uses TRBV3-1 (or the pseudogene TRBV3-2) with TRBJ1-1; D unresolved. V was trimmed by 11 bases and J by 4 bases, leaving 20 bases between them. From germline, CDR1 is LGHDT and CDR2 YNNKEL (reference sequence). The CDR3 length is 14 residues.

CDR3 region: CASSNLPGRSAQETQYF. The CDR3 nucleotides are TGTGCCAGCAGCAATCTCCCGGGTCGATCAGCTCAAGAGACCCAGTACTTC. The gene calls are TRBV11-2 and TRBJ2-5; the D is unclear. The length of the CDR3 is 17 residues. Germline values: CDR1 SGHAT, CDR2 FQNNGV. V lost 5 bases and J 2 bases, leaving 21 bases between the germline ends.